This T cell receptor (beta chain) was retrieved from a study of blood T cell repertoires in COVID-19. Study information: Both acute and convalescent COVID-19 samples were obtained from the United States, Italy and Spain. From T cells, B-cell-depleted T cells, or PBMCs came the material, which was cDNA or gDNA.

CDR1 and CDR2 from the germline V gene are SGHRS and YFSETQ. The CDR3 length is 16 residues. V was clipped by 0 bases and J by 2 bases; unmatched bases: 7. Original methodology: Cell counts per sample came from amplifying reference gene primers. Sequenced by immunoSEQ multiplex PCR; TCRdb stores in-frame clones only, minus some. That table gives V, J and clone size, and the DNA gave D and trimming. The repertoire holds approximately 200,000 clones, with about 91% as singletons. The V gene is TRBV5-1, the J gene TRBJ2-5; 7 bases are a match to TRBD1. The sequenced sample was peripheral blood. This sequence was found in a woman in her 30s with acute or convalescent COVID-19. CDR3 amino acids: CASSLGGQSGQETQYF. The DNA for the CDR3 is TGCGCCAGCAGCTTGGGGGGACAGTCCGGTCAAGAGACCCAGTACTTC.